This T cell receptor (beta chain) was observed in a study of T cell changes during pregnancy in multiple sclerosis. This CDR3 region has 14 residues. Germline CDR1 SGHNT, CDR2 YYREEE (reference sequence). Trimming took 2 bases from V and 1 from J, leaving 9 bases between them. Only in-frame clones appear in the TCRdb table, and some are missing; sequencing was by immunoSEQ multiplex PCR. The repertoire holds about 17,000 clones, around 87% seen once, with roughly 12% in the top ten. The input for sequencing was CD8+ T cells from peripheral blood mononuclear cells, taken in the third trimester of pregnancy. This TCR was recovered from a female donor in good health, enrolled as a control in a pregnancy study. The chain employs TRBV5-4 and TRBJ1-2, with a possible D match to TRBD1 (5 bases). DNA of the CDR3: TGTGCCAGCAGCTTTGGGCAGGGTAACTATGGCTACACCTTC. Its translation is CASSFGQGNYGYTF.